These T cell receptor beta chains were read from a single sample in a study of shared clonotypes between healthy human individuals. Clones were read by immunoSEQ multiplex PCR, and TCRdb kept only the in-frame ones, dropping some. Of about 580,000 clones listed, nearly 98% are singletons. The sequenced material came from naive CD8+ T cells sorted from blood. These receptors all come from a man aged 25-45 years in good health. CDR3s include the opening cysteine and the closing phenylalanine or tryptophan. The order of the fields is CDR3 protein, CDR3 DNA, J gene, D gene, CDR3 length, V gene, clone size. The D gene is left open where the match is weak. Some rows have no size entry. The others give once, few or many, or a class for an expanded clone.

CDR3: CASSLGLEYTDTQYF
DNA: TGTGCCAGCAGTTTGGGACTAGAATACACAGATACGCAGTATTTT
J: TRBJ2-3
D: TRBD2
length: 15
V: TRBV27
size: NA

CDR3: CASSQIQGITGELFF
DNA: TGCGCCAGCAGCCAAATACAGGGGATAACCGGGGAGCTGTTTTTT
J: TRBJ2-2
D: TRBD1
length: 15
V: TRBV4-1
size: NA

CDR3: CASSVYAGTGRYEQYF
DNA: TGTGCCAGCAGCGTCTATGCCGGGACAGGGCGATACGAGCAGTACTTC
J: TRBJ2-7
D: TRBD1
length: 16
V: TRBV9
size: NA

CDR3: CASSPPGQGFETEAFF
DNA: TGTGCCAGCTCACCACCGGGACAGGGGTTTGAGACTGAAGCTTTCTTT
J: TRBJ1-1
D: TRBD1
length: 16
V: TRBV18
size: NA

CDR3: CASSFLGGDNYGYTF
DNA: TGTGCCAGCAGCTTTTTGGGCGGGGATAACTATGGCTACACCTTC
J: TRBJ1-2
D: NA
length: 15
V: TRBV7-2
size: NA

CDR3: CASSSSQRYEQYF
DNA: TGTGCCAGCAGCTCCAGTCAGCGCTACGAGCAGTACTTC
J: TRBJ2-7
D: NA
length: 13
V: TRBV5-4
size: NA

CDR3: CASSPQGLSYEQYF
DNA: TGTGCCAGCTCACCACAGGGGCTCTCCTACGAGCAGTACTTC
J: TRBJ2-7
D: NA
length: 14
V: TRBV18
size: NA

CDR3: CASSLEPPGQHSNQPQHF
DNA: TGTGCCAGCAGCTTAGAGCCGCCGGGACAGCATAGCAATCAGCCCCAGCATTTT
J: TRBJ1-5
D: TRBD1
length: 18
V: TRBV7-6
size: once

CDR3: CASSQPSPGGYSDTQYF
DNA: TGTGCCAGCAGCCAACCTTCCCCGGGAGGGTATTCAGATACGCAGTATTTT
J: TRBJ2-3
D: TRBD2
length: 17
V: TRBV14
size: NA

CDR3: CASSPYAPGNHNEQFF
DNA: TGTGCCAGCTCACCATATGCGCCGGGAAACCACAATGAGCAGTTCTTC
J: TRBJ2-1
D: NA
length: 16
V: TRBV18
size: NA

CDR3: CASSLNPGAYSSYNEQFF
DNA: TGTGCCAGCAGCTTAAACCCTGGAGCGTATAGCTCCTACAATGAGCAGTTCTTC
J: TRBJ2-1
D: NA
length: 18
V: TRBV7-3
size: NA

CDR3: CSVVLAGGYEQYF
DNA: TGCAGCGTTGTGCTGGCAGGGGGCTACGAGCAGTACTTC
J: TRBJ2-7
D: TRBD1
length: 13
V: TRBV29-1
size: NA

CDR3: CASSLGLSDVGRPVGQETQYF
DNA: TGTGCCAGCAGTTTGGGCTTATCAGATGTGGGACGCCCGGTCGGGCAAGAGACCCAGTACTTC
J: TRBJ2-5
D: NA
length: 21
V: TRBV28
size: NA

CDR3: CATSPSRSEQFF
DNA: TGTGCCACCAGCCCTTCTAGGAGTGAGCAGTTCTTC
J: TRBJ2-1
D: NA
length: 12
V: TRBV15
size: NA

CDR3: CASSLAGLAGQIYEQYF
DNA: TGTGCCAGCAGCTTAGCGGGACTAGCGGGACAAATTTACGAGCAGTACTTC
J: TRBJ2-7
D: TRBD2
length: 17
V: TRBV7-2
size: NA

CDR3: CASSRAGDSYNEQFF
DNA: TGCGCCAGCAGCCGAGCGGGGGACTCCTACAATGAGCAGTTCTTC
J: TRBJ2-1
D: TRBD2
length: 15
V: TRBV4-1
size: NA

CDR3: CSVNSLPGHRETQYF
DNA: TGCAGCGTTAACTCCTTGCCGGGCCACAGAGAGACCCAGTACTTC
J: TRBJ2-5
D: NA
length: 15
V: TRBV29-1
size: NA

CDR3: CASSLGGFSNQPQHF
DNA: TGCGCCAGCAGCTTGGGGGGATTTAGCAATCAGCCCCAGCATTTT
J: TRBJ1-5
D: NA
length: 15
V: TRBV5-1
size: NA

CDR3: CASSLRAHYEQYF
DNA: TGTGCCAGCAGTTTACGAGCGCACTACGAGCAGTACTTC
J: TRBJ2-7
D: NA
length: 13
V: TRBV27
size: NA

CDR3: CASSVSRRGSPPDTQYF
DNA: TGTGCCAGCAGCGTGAGTCGTCGCGGGAGCCCCCCAGATACGCAGTATTTT
J: TRBJ2-3
D: TRBD2
length: 17
V: TRBV9
size: once

CDR3: CATATGSYGYTF
DNA: TGTGCCACCGCGACAGGGTCCTATGGCTACACCTTC
J: TRBJ1-2
D: TRBD1
length: 12
V: TRBV19
size: NA

CDR3: CASRKLVGGQETQYF
DNA: TGTGCCAGCAGGAAGTTGGTGGGGGGCCAAGAGACCCAGTACTTC
J: TRBJ2-5
D: NA
length: 15
V: TRBV27
size: NA

CDR3: CASSLSIGTDTQYF
DNA: TGTGCCAGCAGTTTATCGATCGGCACAGATACGCAGTATTTT
J: TRBJ2-3
D: NA
length: 14
V: TRBV27
size: NA

CDR3: CASSFDSPFFF
DNA: TGTGCCAGCAGCTTTGATTCCCCCTTTTTCTTC
J: TRBJ2-1
D: NA
length: 11
V: TRBV7-9
size: NA

CDR3: CASRPTEFGGPYHTQYF
DNA: TGTGCCAGCAGACCAACCGAGTTCGGCGGACCCTATCATACGCAGTATTTT
J: TRBJ2-3
D: NA
length: 17
V: TRBV5-5
size: NA

CDR3: CASSERDGLTYNEQFF
DNA: TGCGCCAGCAGTGAACGGGACGGGTTAACTTACAATGAGCAGTTCTTC
J: TRBJ2-1
D: NA
length: 16
V: TRBV10-2
size: NA

CDR3: CASSLALGGSAYNEQFF
DNA: TGTGCCAGCAGCCTGGCCCTGGGCGGGAGCGCATACAATGAGCAGTTCTTC
J: TRBJ2-1
D: TRBD2
length: 17
V: TRBV9
size: NA

CDR3: CASSQDLGAFFYEQYF
DNA: TGCGCCAGCAGCCAAGATCTGGGAGCCTTCTTCTACGAGCAGTACTTC
J: TRBJ2-7
D: NA
length: 16
V: TRBV4-3
size: NA

CDR3: CASSLSSGSSYNEQFF
DNA: TGTGCCAGCAGCCTCTCTAGCGGGAGCTCCTACAATGAGCAGTTCTTC
J: TRBJ2-1
D: TRBD2
length: 16
V: TRBV9
size: NA

CDR3: CASSGAEAFF
DNA: TGTGCCAGCAGTGGGGCTGAAGCTTTCTTT
J: TRBJ1-1
D: NA
length: 10
V: TRBV2
size: NA

CDR3: CASSYSWGLLAEQYF
DNA: TGTGCCAGCAGTTACTCGTGGGGGCTTCTCGCCGAGCAGTACTTC
J: TRBJ2-7
D: NA
length: 15
V: TRBV6-5
size: once

CDR3: CAWSVKAGPPWDEQFF
DNA: TGTGCCTGGAGTGTAAAGGCGGGACCTCCTTGGGATGAGCAGTTCTTC
J: TRBJ2-1
D: NA
length: 16
V: TRBV30
size: NA

CDR3: CASSRTSGREQFF
DNA: TGTGCCAGCAGCCGCACTAGCGGCCGAGAGCAGTTCTTC
J: TRBJ2-1
D: TRBD2
length: 13
V: TRBV7-3
size: once

CDR3: CASSLTFNYEQYF
DNA: TGTGCCAGCAGTTTAACGTTTAACTACGAGCAGTACTTC
J: TRBJ2-7
D: NA
length: 13
V: TRBV27
size: NA

CDR3: CASSYPGRVEQYF
DNA: TGTGCCAGCAGTTACCCCGGGAGGGTCGAGCAGTACTTC
J: TRBJ2-7
D: TRBD2
length: 13
V: TRBV6-5
size: NA

CDR3: CASSLGLVTDTQYF
DNA: TGTGCCAGCAGCCTAGGACTAGTAACAGATACGCAGTATTTT
J: TRBJ2-3
D: TRBD2
length: 14
V: TRBV6-6
size: NA

CDR3: CASILGTGANYGYTF
DNA: NA
J: TRBJ1-2
D: NA
length: 15
V: TRBV28
size: once

CDR3: CASSFGAGEYEQYF
DNA: TGTGCCAGCAGCTTTGGTGCGGGGGAGTACGAGCAGTACTTC
J: TRBJ2-7
D: TRBD2
length: 14
V: TRBV5-4
size: NA

CDR3: CASSLGLFPNIQYF
DNA: TGTGCCAGCAGCTTAGGGTTGTTCCCAAACATTCAGTACTTC
J: TRBJ2-4
D: NA
length: 14
V: TRBV7-2
size: few

CDR3: CASSEEERNEQFF
DNA: TGTGCCAGCAGTGAGGAGGAGCGGAATGAGCAGTTCTTC
J: TRBJ2-1
D: NA
length: 13
V: TRBV6-1
size: NA

CDR3: CASSLISSGRSSYNEQFF
DNA: TGTGCCAGCAGTTTAATCTCTAGCGGGAGGTCGTCCTACAATGAGCAGTTCTTC
J: TRBJ2-1
D: TRBD2
length: 18
V: TRBV27
size: once

CDR3: CASSLLQGEAFF
DNA: TGTGCCAGCAGTTTACTCCAAGGCGAAGCTTTCTTT
J: TRBJ1-1
D: NA
length: 12
V: TRBV27
size: once

CDR3: CASSLAQGANYGYTF
DNA: TGTGCCAGCAGCTTGGCACAGGGGGCAAACTATGGCTACACCTTC
J: TRBJ1-2
D: TRBD1
length: 15
V: TRBV5-8
size: NA

CDR3: CASSFARGKAFF
DNA: TGTGCCAGCAGTTTTGCCAGGGGAAAAGCTTTCTTT
J: TRBJ1-1
D: NA
length: 12
V: TRBV27
size: NA